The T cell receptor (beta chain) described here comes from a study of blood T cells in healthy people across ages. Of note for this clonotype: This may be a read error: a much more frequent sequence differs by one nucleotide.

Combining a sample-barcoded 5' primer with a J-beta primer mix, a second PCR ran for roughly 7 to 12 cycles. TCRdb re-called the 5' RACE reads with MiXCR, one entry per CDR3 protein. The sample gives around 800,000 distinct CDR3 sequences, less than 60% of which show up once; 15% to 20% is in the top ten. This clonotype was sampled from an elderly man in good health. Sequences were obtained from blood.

The CDR3 reads CAISESTRAAEAFF. DNA of the CDR3: TGTGCCATCAGTGAGTCGACAAGGGCAGCCGAAGCTTTCTTT. The rearrangement joins TRBV10-3 to TRBJ1-1, with D hard to call. Germline V gene sequence: CDR1 ENHRY, CDR2 SYGVKD. V lost 0 bases to trimming and J lost 8 bases, with 13 bases between them. This CDR3 comprises 14 residues.